Below, 2 T cell receptor beta chains from the same sample are listed, as sequenced in a study of blood T cell repertoires in COVID-19. The repertoire was sequenced with immunoSEQ multiplex PCR; TCRdb's copy has only in-frame clones and lacks some. The sample gives approximately 260,000 clones, around 87% of which show up once; roughly 6% is in the top ten. Sequences were obtained from PBMCs or T cells enriched from blood (not recorded which). These receptors were collected from a woman in her twenties or thirties with acute COVID-19.

V is TRBV29-1 and J is TRBJ2-7; no clear D gene. The V and J ends lost 7 bases and 0 bases respectively, with 10 bases between them. CDR1 and CDR2 from the germline V gene are SQVTM and ANQGSEA. The CDR3 spans 12 residues. This CDR3 is CSAGVSSYEQYF. As DNA, the CDR3 is TGCAGCGCTGGAGTTAGCTCCTACGAGCAGTACTTC.

The gene calls are TRBV7-3 and TRBJ2-3; 14 bases are a match to TRBD2. V lost 4 bases, J lost 2 bases, and 8 bases stayed unmatched. Germline V CDR1 and CDR2: SGHTA, FQGTGA. The CDR3 runs 18 residues. The CDR3 reads CASSSGLAGVATTDTQYF. The CDR3 coding sequence is TGTGCCAGCAGCTCGGGACTAGCGGGAGTCGCGACCACAGATACGCAGTATTTT.